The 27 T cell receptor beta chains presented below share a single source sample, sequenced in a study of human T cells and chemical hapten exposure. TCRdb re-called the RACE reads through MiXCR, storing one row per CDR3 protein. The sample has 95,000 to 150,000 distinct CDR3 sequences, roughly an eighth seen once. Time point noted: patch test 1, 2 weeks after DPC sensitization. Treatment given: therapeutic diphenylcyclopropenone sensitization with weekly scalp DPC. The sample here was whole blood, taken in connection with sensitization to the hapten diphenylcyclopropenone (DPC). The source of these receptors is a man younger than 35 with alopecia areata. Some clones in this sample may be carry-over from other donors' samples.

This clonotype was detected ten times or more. The DNA for the CDR3 is TGTGCCAGCAGTGGCTGGGACTCAAACCAAGAGACCCAGTACTTC. Residues: CASSGWDSNQETQYF. The chain carries TRBV2 and TRBJ2-5; D is perhaps TRBD2 (6 bases). The CDR3 is 15 amino acids. V was pared by 4 bases and J by 0 bases, with 12 bases between. Germline assignment: CDR1 SNHLY and CDR2 FYNNEI.

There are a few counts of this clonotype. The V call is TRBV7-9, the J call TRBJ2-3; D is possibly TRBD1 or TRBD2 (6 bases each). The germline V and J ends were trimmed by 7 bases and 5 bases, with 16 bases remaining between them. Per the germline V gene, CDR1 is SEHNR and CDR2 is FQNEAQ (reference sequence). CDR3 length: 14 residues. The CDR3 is CASIPWGAEDTQYF. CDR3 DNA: TGTGCCAGCATCCCATGGGGGGCTGAAGATACGCAGTATTTT.

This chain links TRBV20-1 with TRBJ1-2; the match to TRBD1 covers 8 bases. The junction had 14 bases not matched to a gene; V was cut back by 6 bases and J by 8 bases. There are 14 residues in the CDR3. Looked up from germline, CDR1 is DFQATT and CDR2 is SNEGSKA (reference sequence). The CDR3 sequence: CSALTGAASGGYTF. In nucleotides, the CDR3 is TGCAGTGCCCTGACAGGGGCCGCGTCGGGCGGCTACACCTTC.

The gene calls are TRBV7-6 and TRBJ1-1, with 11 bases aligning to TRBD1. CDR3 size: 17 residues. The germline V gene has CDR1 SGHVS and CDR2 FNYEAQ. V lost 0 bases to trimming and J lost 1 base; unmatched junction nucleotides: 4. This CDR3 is CASSLAGQGGRNTEAFF. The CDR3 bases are TGTGCCAGCAGCTTAGCGGGACAGGGGGGGAGGAACACTGAAGCTTTCTTT.

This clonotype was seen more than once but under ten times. The CDR3 sequence: CASSLVRRDSTEAFF. As DNA, the CDR3 is TGCGCCAGCAGCTTGGTCAGGCGGGATAGCACTGAAGCTTTCTTT. This chain uses TRBV5-1 with TRBJ1-1; D gene unclear. CDR3 size: 15 residues. V lost 0 bases to trimming and J lost 4 bases, with 13 bases between them. Germline V gives CDR1 SGHRS, CDR2 YFSETQ.

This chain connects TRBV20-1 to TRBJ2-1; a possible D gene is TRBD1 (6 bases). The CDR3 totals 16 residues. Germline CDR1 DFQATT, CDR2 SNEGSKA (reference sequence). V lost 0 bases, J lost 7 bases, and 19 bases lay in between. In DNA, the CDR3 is TGCAGTGCTAGAGATTACAACAGGGAAATCGATAATGAGCAGTTCTTC. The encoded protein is CSARDYNREIDNEQFF.

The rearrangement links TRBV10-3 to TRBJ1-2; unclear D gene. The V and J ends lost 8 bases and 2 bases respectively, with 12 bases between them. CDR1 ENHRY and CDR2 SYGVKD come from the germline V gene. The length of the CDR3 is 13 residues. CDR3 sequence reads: CAIRVGANYGYTF. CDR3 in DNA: TGTGCCATCCGGGTAGGCGCGAACTATGGCTACACCTTC.

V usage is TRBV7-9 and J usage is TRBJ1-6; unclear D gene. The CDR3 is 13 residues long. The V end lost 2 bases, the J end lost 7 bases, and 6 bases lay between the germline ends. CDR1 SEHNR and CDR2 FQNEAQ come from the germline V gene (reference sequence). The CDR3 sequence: CASSLYGNSPLHF. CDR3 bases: TGTGCCAGCAGCTTATACGGGAATTCACCCCTCCACTTT.

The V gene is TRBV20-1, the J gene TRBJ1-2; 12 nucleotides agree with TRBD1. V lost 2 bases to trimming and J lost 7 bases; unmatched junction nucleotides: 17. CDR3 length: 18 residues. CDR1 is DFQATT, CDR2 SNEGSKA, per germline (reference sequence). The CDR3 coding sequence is TGCAGTGCTAGACGCTACGGAGGGGACAGGGGGCGTTCTTTTGGCTACACCTTC. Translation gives CSARRYGGDRGRSFGYTF.

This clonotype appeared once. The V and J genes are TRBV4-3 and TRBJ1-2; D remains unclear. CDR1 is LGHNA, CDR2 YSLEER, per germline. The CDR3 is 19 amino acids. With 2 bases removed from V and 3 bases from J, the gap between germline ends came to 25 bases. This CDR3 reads CASSQLINDGRYLHYGYTF. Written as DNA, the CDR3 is TGCGCCAGCAGCCAATTAATCAACGACGGACGTTATCTACACTATGGCTACACCTTC.

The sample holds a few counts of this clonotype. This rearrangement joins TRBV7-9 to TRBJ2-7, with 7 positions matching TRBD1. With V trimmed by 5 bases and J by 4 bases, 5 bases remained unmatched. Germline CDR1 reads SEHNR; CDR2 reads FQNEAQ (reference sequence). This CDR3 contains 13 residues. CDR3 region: CASSRDSPYEQYV. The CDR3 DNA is TGTGCCAGCAGCAGGGACAGTCCTTACGAGCAGTACGTC.

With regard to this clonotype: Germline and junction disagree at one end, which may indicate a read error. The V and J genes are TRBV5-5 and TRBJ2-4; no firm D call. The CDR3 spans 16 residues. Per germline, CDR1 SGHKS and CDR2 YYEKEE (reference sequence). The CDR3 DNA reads TGTGCCAGCTGCTTGTTCGCAGGCCTAGCCAAAAACATTCAGTACTTC. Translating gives CASCLFAGLAKNIQYF. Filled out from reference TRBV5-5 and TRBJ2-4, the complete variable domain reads DAGVTQSPTHLIKTRGQQVTLRCSPISGHKSVSWYQQVLGQGPQFIFQYYEKEERGRGNFPDRFSARQFPNYSSELNVNALLLGDSALYLCASCLFAGLAKNIQYFGAGTRLSVL.

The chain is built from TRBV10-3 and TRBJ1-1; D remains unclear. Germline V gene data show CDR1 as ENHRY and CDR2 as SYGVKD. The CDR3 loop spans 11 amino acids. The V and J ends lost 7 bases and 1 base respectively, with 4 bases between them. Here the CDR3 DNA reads TGTGCCATCATGACGAACACTGAAGCTTTCTTT. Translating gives CAIMTNTEAFF.

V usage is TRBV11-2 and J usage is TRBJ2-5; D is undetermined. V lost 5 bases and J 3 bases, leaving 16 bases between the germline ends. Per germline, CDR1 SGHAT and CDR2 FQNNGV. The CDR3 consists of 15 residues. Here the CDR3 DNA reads TGTGCCAGCAGCGTGACGGGCGTTTCAAAAGAGACCCAGTACTTC. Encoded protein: CASSVTGVSKETQYF.

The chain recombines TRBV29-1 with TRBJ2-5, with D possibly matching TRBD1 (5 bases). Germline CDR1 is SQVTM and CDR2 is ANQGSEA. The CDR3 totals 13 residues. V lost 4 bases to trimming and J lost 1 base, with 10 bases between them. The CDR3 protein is CSVATVTQETQYF. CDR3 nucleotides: TGCAGCGTTGCGACAGTAACCCAAGAGACCCAGTACTTC.

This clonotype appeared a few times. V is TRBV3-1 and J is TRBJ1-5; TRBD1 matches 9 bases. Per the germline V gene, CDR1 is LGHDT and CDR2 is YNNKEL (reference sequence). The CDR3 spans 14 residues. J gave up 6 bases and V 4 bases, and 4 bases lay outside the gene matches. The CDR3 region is CASSPGTGPQPQHF. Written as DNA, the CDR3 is TGTGCCAGCAGCCCCGGGACAGGGCCTCAGCCCCAGCATTTT.

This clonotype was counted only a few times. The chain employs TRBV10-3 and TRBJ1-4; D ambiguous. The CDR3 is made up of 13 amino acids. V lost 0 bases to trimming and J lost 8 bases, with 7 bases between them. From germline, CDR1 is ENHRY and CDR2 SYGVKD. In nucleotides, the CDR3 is TGTGCCATCAGTGAGTCGAAAGGGGAAAAACTGTTTTTT. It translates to CAISESKGEKLFF.

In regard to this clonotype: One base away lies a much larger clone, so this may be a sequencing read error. CDR3 protein: CAISRDSGTSTDTQYF. The CDR3 DNA reads TGTGCCATCAGTAGGGATTCGGGGACTAGCACAGATACGCAGTATTTT. This chain uses TRBV10-3 with TRBJ2-3; TRBD2 might be the D (6 bases). Looked up from germline, CDR1 is ENHRY and CDR2 is SYGVKD. The V end was cut by 5 bases, the J end by 0 bases, with 15 bases between. This CDR3 comprises 16 residues.

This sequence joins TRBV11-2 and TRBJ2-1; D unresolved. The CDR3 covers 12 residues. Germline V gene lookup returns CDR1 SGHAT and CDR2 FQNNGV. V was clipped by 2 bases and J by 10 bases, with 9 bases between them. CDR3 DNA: TGTGCCAGCAGCTTATTTACCGGCGAGCAGTTCTTC. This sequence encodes CASSLFTGEQFF.

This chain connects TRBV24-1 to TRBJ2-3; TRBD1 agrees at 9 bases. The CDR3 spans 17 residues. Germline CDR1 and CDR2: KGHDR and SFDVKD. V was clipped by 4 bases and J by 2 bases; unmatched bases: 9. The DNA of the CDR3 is TGTGCCACCAGTGACCTAAGGACAGGGGTCGTCACAGATACGCAGTATTTT. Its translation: CATSDLRTGVVTDTQYF.

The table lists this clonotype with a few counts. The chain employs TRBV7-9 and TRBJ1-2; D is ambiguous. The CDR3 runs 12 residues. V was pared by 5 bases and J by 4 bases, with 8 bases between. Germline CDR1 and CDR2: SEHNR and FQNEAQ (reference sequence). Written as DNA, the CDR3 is TGTGCCAGCAGCGAATCTATCTATGGCTACACCTTC. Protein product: CASSESIYGYTF.

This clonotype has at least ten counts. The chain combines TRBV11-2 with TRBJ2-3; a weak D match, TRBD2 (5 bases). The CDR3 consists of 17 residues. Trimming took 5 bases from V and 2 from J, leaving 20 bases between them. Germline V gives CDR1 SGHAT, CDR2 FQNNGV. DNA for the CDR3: TGTGCCAGCAGCATAGTAGGAGGAGGCCCAGACACAGATACGCAGTATTTT. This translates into CASSIVGGGPDTDTQYF.

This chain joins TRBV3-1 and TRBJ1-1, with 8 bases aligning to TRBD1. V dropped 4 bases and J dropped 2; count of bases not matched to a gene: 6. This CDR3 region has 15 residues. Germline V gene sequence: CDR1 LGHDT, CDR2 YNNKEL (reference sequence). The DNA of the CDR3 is TGTGCCAGCAGCCCCCGCAGGGGGCGCAACACTGAAGCTTTCTTT. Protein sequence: CASSPRRGRNTEAFF.

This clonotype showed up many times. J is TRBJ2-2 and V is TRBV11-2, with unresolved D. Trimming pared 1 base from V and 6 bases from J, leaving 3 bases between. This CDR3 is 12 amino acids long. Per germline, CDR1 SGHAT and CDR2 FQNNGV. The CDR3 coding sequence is TGTGCCAGCAGCTTAGGACCCGGGGAGCTGTTTTTT. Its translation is CASSLGPGELFF.

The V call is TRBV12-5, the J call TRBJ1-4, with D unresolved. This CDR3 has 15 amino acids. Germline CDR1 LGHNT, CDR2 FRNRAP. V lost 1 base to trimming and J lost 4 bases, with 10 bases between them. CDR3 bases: TGTGCTAGTGGTTTGGGTCTTGCGGGTAATGAAAAACTGTTTTTT. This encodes CASGLGLAGNEKLFF.

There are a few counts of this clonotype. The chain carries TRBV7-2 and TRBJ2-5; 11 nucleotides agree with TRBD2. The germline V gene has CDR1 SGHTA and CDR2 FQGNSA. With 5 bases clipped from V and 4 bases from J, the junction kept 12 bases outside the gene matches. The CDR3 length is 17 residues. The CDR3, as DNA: TGTGCCAGCAGCCGACCCACTAGCGGGGGATTGGGAGAGACCCAGTACTTC. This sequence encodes CASSRPTSGGLGETQYF.

CDR3 nucleotides: TGCGCCAGCAGCCAAGCCGGGCCCTTGAACACTGAAGCTTTCTTT. This translates into CASSQAGPLNTEAFF. This sequence joins TRBV4-1 and TRBJ1-1; D gene uncertain. CDR3 length equals 15 residues. The germline CDR1 and CDR2 sequences are MGHRA and YSYEKL. The V and J ends lost 1 base and 0 bases respectively, with 9 bases between them.